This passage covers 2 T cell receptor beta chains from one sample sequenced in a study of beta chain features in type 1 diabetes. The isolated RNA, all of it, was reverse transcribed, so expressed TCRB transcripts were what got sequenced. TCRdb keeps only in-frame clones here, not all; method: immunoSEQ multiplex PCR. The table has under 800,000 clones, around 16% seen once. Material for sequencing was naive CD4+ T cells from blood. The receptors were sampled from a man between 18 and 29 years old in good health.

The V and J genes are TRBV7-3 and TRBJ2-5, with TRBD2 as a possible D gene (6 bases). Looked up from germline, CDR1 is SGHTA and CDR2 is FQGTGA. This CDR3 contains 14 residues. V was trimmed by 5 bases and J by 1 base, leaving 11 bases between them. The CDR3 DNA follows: TGTGCCAGCAGCCCTAATAGCGGCCAAGAGACCCAGTACTTC. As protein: CASSPNSGQETQYF.

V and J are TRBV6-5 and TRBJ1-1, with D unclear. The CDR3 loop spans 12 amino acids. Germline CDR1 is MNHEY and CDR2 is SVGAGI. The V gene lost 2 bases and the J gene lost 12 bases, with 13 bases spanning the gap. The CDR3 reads CASSYGSTRTFF. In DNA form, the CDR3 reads TGTGCCAGCAGTTACGGGTCGACAAGGACTTTCTTT.